This TCR beta chain was obtained from a study of T cell responses to AZD1222 COVID-19 vaccine. CDR3 size: 15 residues. General study results and limits: Baseline seropositivity occurred in only six AZD1222 recipients. The donor group comprised mostly white British people and more females; the analysis possibly underestimated clonal diversity. Reportedly, nearly half the spike-specific TCRs target unmutated variant regions. Once two AZD1222 doses were given, Spike-specific TCR breadth and depth went up.

Some clones are missing from TCRdb's copy, which holds only in-frame ones; the method was immunoSEQ multiplex PCR. The table includes about 160,000 clones, more than 80% detected once. About this clone itself: What it recognizes is unknown.

This sequence joins TRBV12-1 and TRBJ1-5; TRBD1 reflects the table's D call only, with no check against the DNA. TRBV12-1 represents a pseudogene. This sequence was found in an adult who received the AZD1222 COVID-19 vaccine. This specimen was peripheral blood, taken 28 days after the second AZD1222 dose. The CDR3 reads CASSFGDRVNQPQHF. The DNA for the CDR3 is TGTGCCAGCAGCTTTGGGGACAGGGTCAATCAGCCCCAGCATTTT.